Reported below is one TCR beta chain. This CDR3 region has 13 residues. CDR1 KGHSH and CDR2 LQKENI come from the germline V gene. The V end was cut by 4 bases, the J end by 1 base, with 6 bases between. This entry belongs to a study of T-cell reconstitution after alpha-beta-depleted transplantation in children. Preparation of the TCRbeta library involved a method that used unique molecular identifiers. TCRdb itself ran the PCR reads through MiXCR, one entry per CDR3 protein. The data contain about 540,000 distinct CDR3 sequences, roughly 18% of them singletons. Sample: PBMCs from the stem cell graft donor, taken from the stem cell graft. This clonotype was obtained from a human donor who donated a stem cell graft to a child with acute lymphoblastic leukemia. The V and J genes are TRBV18 and TRBJ2-3; no firm D call. The DNA for the CDR3 is TGTGCCAGCTCACACCGCCGCACAGATACGCAGTATTTT. This gives the protein CASSHRRTDTQYF.